This TCR beta chain was captured in a study of cytomegalovirus exposure and HLA in healthy donors. Study as a whole: Counted in an early data release were 65 million to 100 million unique TCRs from HLA-typed donors. Of the donors genotyped, 398 in all, 80% to 85% fell in the Caucasian-associated ancestry cluster. Study conclusions and caveats: According to an earlier analysis, most TCR beta V segments yielded productive rearrangements about 90% or about 30% of the time.

Worth noting for this clone: Its antigen is as yet unknown.

The germline CDR1 and CDR2 sequences are SGHRS and YFSETQ. The CDR3 totals 13 residues. With V trimmed by 4 bases and J by 1 base, 1 base remained unmatched. PCR employed 60 Vbeta and 13 Jbeta primers. Here immunoSEQ multiplex PCR was the method, and the copy in TCRdb shows in-frame clones only, minus some. The sample holds about 120,000 clones, over 75% seen once. V gene TRBV5-1 combines with J gene TRBJ2-7, with 8 nucleotides matching TRBD1. Sequenced material: PBMCs. The clonotype originates from a man between 18 and 35 years old in good health and CMV-seropositive. CDR3 residues: CASSGDRSYEQYF. In DNA form, the CDR3 reads TGCGCCAGCAGCGGGGACAGGTCCTACGAGCAGTACTTC.